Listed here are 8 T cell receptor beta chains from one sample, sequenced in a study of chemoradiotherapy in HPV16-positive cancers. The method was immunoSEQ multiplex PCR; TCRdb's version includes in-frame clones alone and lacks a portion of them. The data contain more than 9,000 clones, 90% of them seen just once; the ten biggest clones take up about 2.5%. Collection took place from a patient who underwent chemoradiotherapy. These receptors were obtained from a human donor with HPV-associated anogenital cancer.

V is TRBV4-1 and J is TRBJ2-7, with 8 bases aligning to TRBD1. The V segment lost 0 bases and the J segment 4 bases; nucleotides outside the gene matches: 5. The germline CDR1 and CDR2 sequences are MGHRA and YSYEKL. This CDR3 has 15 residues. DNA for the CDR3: TGCGCCAGCAGCCAAGAGGACAGGGCCAATTACGAGCAGTACTTC. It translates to CASSQEDRANYEQYF.

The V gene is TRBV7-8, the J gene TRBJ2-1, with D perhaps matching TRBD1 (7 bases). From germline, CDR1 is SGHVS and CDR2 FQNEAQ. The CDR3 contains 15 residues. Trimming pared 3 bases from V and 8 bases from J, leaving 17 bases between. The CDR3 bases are TGTGCCAGCAGCTTTTCAGGGGGGCTGGTTTATGAGCAGTTCTTC. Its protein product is CASSFSGGLVYEQFF.

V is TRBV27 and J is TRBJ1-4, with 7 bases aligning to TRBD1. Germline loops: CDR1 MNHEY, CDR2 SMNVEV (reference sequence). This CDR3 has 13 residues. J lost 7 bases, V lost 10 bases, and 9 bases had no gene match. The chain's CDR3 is CATRQGTVEKLFF. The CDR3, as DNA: TGTGCCACCCGACAGGGAACAGTTGAAAAACTGTTTTTT.

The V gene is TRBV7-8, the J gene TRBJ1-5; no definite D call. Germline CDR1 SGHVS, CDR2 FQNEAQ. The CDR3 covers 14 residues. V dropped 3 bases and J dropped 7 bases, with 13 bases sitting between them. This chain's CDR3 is CASSLANPWQPQHF. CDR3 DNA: TGTGCCAGCAGCTTGGCCAACCCGTGGCAGCCCCAGCATTTT.

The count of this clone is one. This CDR3 reads CASSVGLARETQYF. Written as DNA, the CDR3 is TGTGCCAGCAGCGTAGGACTAGCCCGGGAGACCCAGTACTTC. This chain connects TRBV7-9 to TRBJ2-5; 8 bases line up with TRBD2. This CDR3 has 14 residues. In germline, CDR1 is SEHNR, CDR2 FQNEAQ (reference sequence). With V trimmed by 5 bases and J by 5 bases, 7 bases remained unmatched.

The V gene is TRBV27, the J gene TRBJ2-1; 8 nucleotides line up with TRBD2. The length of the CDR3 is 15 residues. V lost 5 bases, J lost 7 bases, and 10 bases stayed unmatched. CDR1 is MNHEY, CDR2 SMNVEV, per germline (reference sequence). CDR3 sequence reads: CASSPSGGEWNEQFF. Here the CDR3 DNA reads TGTGCCAGCAGTCCATCCGGGGGGGAATGGAATGAGCAGTTCTTC.

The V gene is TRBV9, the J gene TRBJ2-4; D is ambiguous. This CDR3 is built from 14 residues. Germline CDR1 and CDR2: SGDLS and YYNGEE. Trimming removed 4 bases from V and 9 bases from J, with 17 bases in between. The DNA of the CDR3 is TGTGCCAGCAGCCCAATCGCGGAGCGCGGCATTCAGTACTTC. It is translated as CASSPIAERGIQYF.

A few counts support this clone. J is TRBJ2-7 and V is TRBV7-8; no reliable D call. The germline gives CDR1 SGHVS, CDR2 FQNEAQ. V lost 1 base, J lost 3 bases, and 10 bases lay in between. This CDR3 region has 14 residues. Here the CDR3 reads CASSLVLSVYEQYF. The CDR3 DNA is TGTGCCAGCAGCTTAGTTTTGAGTGTCTACGAGCAGTACTTC. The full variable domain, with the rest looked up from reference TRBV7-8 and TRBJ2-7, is GAGVSQSPRYKVAKRGQDVALRCDPISGHVSLFWYQQALGQGPEFLTYFQNEAQLDKSGLPSDRFFAERPEGSVSTLKIQRTQQEDSAVYLCASSLVLSVYEQYFGPGTRLTVT.